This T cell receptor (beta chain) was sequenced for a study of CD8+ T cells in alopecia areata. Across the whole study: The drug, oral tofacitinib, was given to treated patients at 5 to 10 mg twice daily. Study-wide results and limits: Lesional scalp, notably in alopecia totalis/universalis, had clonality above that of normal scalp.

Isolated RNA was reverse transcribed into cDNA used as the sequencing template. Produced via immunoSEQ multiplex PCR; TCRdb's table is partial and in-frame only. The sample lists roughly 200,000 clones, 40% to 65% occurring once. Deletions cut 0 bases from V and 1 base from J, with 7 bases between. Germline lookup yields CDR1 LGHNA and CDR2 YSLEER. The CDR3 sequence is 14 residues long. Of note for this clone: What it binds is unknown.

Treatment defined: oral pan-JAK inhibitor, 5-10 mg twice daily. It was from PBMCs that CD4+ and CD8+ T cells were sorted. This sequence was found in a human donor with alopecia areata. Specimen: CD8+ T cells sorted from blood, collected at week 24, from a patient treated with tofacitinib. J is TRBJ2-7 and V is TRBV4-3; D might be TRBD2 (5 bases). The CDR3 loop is CASSQDRESYEQYF. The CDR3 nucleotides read TGCGCCAGCAGCCAAGATCGGGAATCCTACGAGCAGTACTTC.